This entry concerns a single T cell receptor (beta chain). What it binds is unknown. This record comes from a study of T cell responses to AZD1222 COVID-19 vaccine. General observations from the study: At study baseline, merely more than 5 AZD1222 recipients were seropositive.

The CDR3 contains 16 residues. V gave up 0 bases and J gave up 7 bases, with 18 bases separating them. Germline V gene lookup returns CDR1 MGHRA and CDR2 YSYEKL. The table came from immunoSEQ multiplex PCR; TCRdb's copy has only in-frame clones and leaves some out. The sample's table shows about 140,000 clones. The sequenced sample was peripheral blood. V is TRBV4-1 and J is TRBJ2-5, with D perhaps matching TRBD2 (5 bases). This receptor was taken from an adult in good health. CDR3: CASSQEPLGPSATQYF. CDR3 sequence (DNA): TGCGCCAGCAGCCAAGAACCACTAGGGCCCTCCGCGACCCAGTACTTC.